The sequence of this T cell receptor beta chain was determined in a study of cytomegalovirus exposure and HLA in healthy donors. The PCR contained 60 Vbeta and 13 Jbeta primers. Libraries were prepared by immunoSEQ multiplex PCR; TCRdb keeps only in-frame clonotypes and omits some of them. Found here are 150,000 to 250,000 clones, roughly 85% of them singletons; the top ten hold 4.4%. CDR3 length: 14 amino acids. Germline CDR1 is SGHDT and CDR2 is YYEEEE. The ends lost 5 bases at V and 5 bases at J; junction bases unmatched: 10. This receptor was obtained from a woman in her twenties or thirties in good health and CMV-seropositive. The sample taken for sequencing was PBMCs. This chain links TRBV5-6 with TRBJ2-7; 7 bases align to TRBD1. This CDR3 reads CASRNRGVDHEQYF. The CDR3 DNA reads TGTGCCAGCAGGAACAGGGGAGTGGACCACGAGCAGTACTTC.